This TCR delta chain appears in the sequencing data of a study of γδ T cells in repeated Plasmodium falciparum infection. Bulk repertoires came from Vgamma9/Vdelta2+ or Vdelta2-negative gammadelta T cells flow-sorted from PBMC. TCRdb used CATT to re-call clones from the multiplex PCR reads. Of tens of thousands of delta-chain clones detected, roughly 1.9% appear once; the ten largest clones hold approximately 25%. V was pared by 7 bases and J by 4 bases, with 36 bases of the junction left unmatched. The length of the CDR3 is 24 residues. Per germline, CDR1 TSWWSYY and CDR2 QGS. This clone was observed many times. It may be a read error: a sequence one base away is much more abundant. This specimen includes other DNA sequences encoding the same CDR3.

Sequenced: gamma-delta T cells from blood. The rearrangement uses TRDV1 and TRDJ1; 10 bases agree with TRDD3. Assignment of the J gene here rests on matching the DNA to germline, because TCRdb gives none. This TCR derives from a pool of human donors (malaria-infected and uninfected, not separated). The CDR3 here is CALAWHSYYSTGGYAPQKHDKLIF. As DNA, the CDR3 is TGTGCTCTTGCTTGGCATTCTTACTACTCTACGGGGGGATACGCTCCCCAGAAGCACGATAAACTCATCTTT.